These 17 T cell receptor beta chains share one sample of origin, sequenced in a study of cytomegalovirus exposure and HLA in healthy donors. PCR amplification relied on 60 Vbeta primers (plus 13 Jbeta primers). Only in-frame clones appear in the TCRdb table, and some are missing; sequencing was by immunoSEQ multiplex PCR. The table shows 120,000 or so clones, with around 74% occurring only once. Sample: PBMCs. The source of these receptors is a woman aged 45-65 years in good health and CMV-seropositive.

The V call is TRBV10-3, the J call TRBJ2-7; TRBD2 matches 9 bases. The trim removed 3 bases at V and 2 bases at J, leaving 14 bases unmatched. Germline CDR1 and CDR2: ENHRY and SYGVKD. The CDR3 has 18 amino acids. The CDR3 is CAISDERGALSPPYEQYF. As DNA, the CDR3 is TGTGCCATCAGTGACGAGCGGGGGGCCCTATCGCCTCCCTACGAGCAGTACTTC.

The chain employs TRBV10-3 and TRBJ1-6; the match to TRBD1 covers 8 bases. Trimming removed 4 bases from V and 7 bases from J; junction bases left unmatched: 3. Per the germline V gene, CDR1 is ENHRY and CDR2 is SYGVKD. This CDR3 region has 14 residues. CDR3 DNA: TGTGCCATCAGTGGGACAGGGCTCAATTCACCCCTCCACTTT. Translating gives CAISGTGLNSPLHF.

In this sample, this clone turned up many times. The chain has TRBV7-9 and TRBJ1-4; D perhaps matches TRBD1 (6 bases). Germline-derived CDR1 and CDR2 are SEHNR and FQNEAQ (reference sequence). The V end lost 5 bases, the J end lost 3 bases, and 13 bases lay between the germline ends. This CDR3 comprises 15 residues. This CDR3 is CASSPGARSNEKLFF. The CDR3 DNA reads TGTGCCAGCAGCCCAGGGGCGCGGTCTAATGAAAAACTGTTTTTT. The whole variable domain, filled in from reference TRBV7-9 and TRBJ1-4, reads DTGVSQNPRHKITKRGQNVTFRCDPISEHNRLYWYRQTLGQGPEFLTYFQNEAQLEKSRLLSDRFSAERPKGSFSTLEIQRTEQGDSAMYLCASSPGARSNEKLFFGSGTQLSVL.

The rearrangement links TRBV7-2 to TRBJ1-3; 9 nucleotides align to TRBD1. The V segment lost 5 bases and the J segment 0 bases; nucleotides outside the gene matches: 8. The CDR3 contains 17 residues. From germline, CDR1 is SGHTA and CDR2 FQGNSA. The CDR3 bases are TGTGCCAGCAGCCCCACAGGGGGCGATTCCTCTGGAAACACCATATATTTT. Amino acids: CASSPTGGDSSGNTIYF.

Details on this clone: The identical CDR3 is also encoded by other nucleotide sequences in the sample. This chain links TRBV4-2 with TRBJ2-5, with 11 bases matching TRBD2. V was clipped by 3 bases and J by 1 base; unmatched bases: 1. There are 15 residues in the CDR3. Germline CDR1 reads LGHNA; CDR2 reads YNFKEQ. The CDR3 sequence: CASSQGTSGQETQYF. CDR3 coding DNA: TGTGCCAGCAGCCAGGGGACTAGCGGCCAAGAGACCCAGTACTTC.

The J gene is TRBJ1-5, the V gene TRBV19; 7 nucleotides match TRBD1. CDR1 LNHDA and CDR2 SQIVND come from the germline V gene (reference sequence). The CDR3 is 13 residues long. The trim removed 9 bases at V and 5 bases at J, leaving 7 bases unmatched. CDR3 sequence: CASGQAWDQPQHF. CDR3 nucleotide sequence: TGTGCCAGCGGACAGGCCTGGGATCAGCCCCAGCATTTT.

This chain connects TRBV10-3 to TRBJ1-1, with TRBD1 matching 9 bases. With 10 bases clipped from V and 1 base from J, the junction kept 4 bases outside the gene matches. Germline loops: CDR1 ENHRY, CDR2 SYGVKD. The length of the CDR3 is 13 residues. CDR3 nucleotide sequence: TGTGCCACCCAGGGACAGGGGAACACTGAAGCTTTCTTT. This encodes CATQGQGNTEAFF.

V usage is TRBV6-5 and J usage is TRBJ1-1, with TRBD1 matching 8 bases. V dropped 7 bases and J dropped 1; count of bases not matched to a gene: 8. The CDR3 runs to 15 residues. Germline values: CDR1 MNHEY, CDR2 SVGAGI. The chain's CDR3 is CASTQPDRANTEAFF. The DNA of the CDR3 is TGTGCCAGCACCCAGCCGGACAGGGCGAACACTGAAGCTTTCTTT.

The CDR3, as DNA: TGTGCCAGCAGCCCTCCCGGGACAGATAATTCACCCCTCCACTTT. It is translated as CASSPPGTDNSPLHF. The chain joins TRBV5-4 to TRBJ1-6; 7 bases are shared with TRBD1. Germline V gene sequence: CDR1 SGHNT, CDR2 YYREEE (reference sequence). Trimming cost V 4 bases and J 5 bases; bases outside gene matches: 6. The CDR3 consists of 15 residues.

This chain links TRBV6-1 with TRBJ2-7; 10 bases match TRBD2. This CDR3 is built from 18 residues. Germline lookup yields CDR1 MNHNS and CDR2 SASEGT. V lost 0 bases to trimming and J lost 0 bases; unmatched junction nucleotides: 8. In nucleotides, the CDR3 is TGTGCCAGCAGTGAAGCGCTTCGGGCTAGCGGGAGCTCCTACGAGCAGTACTTC. This sequence encodes CASSEALRASGSSYEQYF.

A note on this clone: At one end, the junction sequence differs from germline, possibly due to a read error. This rearrangement joins TRBV5-4 to TRBJ2-7, with a weak D call TRBD1 (6 bases). Germline V gene data show CDR1 as SGHNT and CDR2 as YYREEE (reference sequence). The CDR3 covers 14 residues. DNA of the CDR3: TGTGTCAGCAGCGGAACATTAGGGGGCTACGAGCAGTACTTC. It translates to CVSSGTLGGYEQYF.

This clone was counted once. The V and J genes are TRBV10-3 and TRBJ1-3; a weak D match, TRBD1 (6 bases). V lost 11 bases to trimming and J lost 4 bases, with 18 bases between them. CDR1 and CDR2 (germline): ENHRY, SYGVKD. CDR3 length: 14 amino acids. In DNA, the CDR3 is TGTGCCTCGGGGGGCCGCATTGACGGAAACACCATATATTTT. It translates to CASGGRIDGNTIYF.

J is TRBJ2-7 and V is TRBV7-9, with 10 bases matching TRBD2. Germline trimming cut 3 bases from V and 2 bases from J; bases unmatched to any gene: 7. The CDR3 totals 16 residues. Germline V gene lookup returns CDR1 SEHNR and CDR2 FQNEAQ (reference sequence). The CDR3 sequence: CASSFSLAGATYEQYF. In DNA, the CDR3 is TGTGCCAGCAGCTTTTCCCTAGCGGGGGCCACCTACGAGCAGTACTTC.

J is TRBJ1-1 and V is TRBV10-3; the D gene is possibly TRBD1 (5 bases). V dropped 11 bases and J dropped 1 base, with 11 bases sitting between them. This CDR3 region has 12 residues. The V gene's germline CDR1 is ENHRY and CDR2 SYGVKD. The CDR3 spells CAANGANTEAFF. The CDR3 region has the DNA TGTGCCGCTAATGGGGCGAACACTGAAGCTTTCTTT.

This clone was seen once. The chain joins TRBV19 to TRBJ1-5; 8 nucleotides agree with TRBD1. J lost 7 bases, V lost 5 bases, and 10 bases had no gene match. Germline V lookup: CDR1 LNHDA, CDR2 SQIVND (reference sequence). CDR3 length equals 15 residues. This chain's CDR3 is CASSEIQGGDQPQHF. CDR3 nucleotide sequence: TGTGCCAGTAGTGAGATACAGGGGGGGGACCAGCCCCAGCATTTT.

This clone was found once. This rearrangement joins TRBV6-5 to TRBJ2-7, with a tentative D call TRBD2 (7 bases). Trimming cost V 8 bases and J 6 bases, with 14 bases left between them. The CDR3 totals 12 residues. The germline V gene has CDR1 MNHEY and CDR2 SVGAGI. The CDR3 nucleotides are TGTGCCAGCTCGCGGGGGCTCTCCGAGCAGTACTTC. Translated, it gives CASSRGLSEQYF.

This chain's CDR3 is CASSEGGGASEKLFF. The CDR3 bases are TGTGCCAGCAGTGAGGGGGGGGGTGCAAGTGAAAAACTGTTTTTT. This chain links TRBV6-1 with TRBJ1-4, with D possibly TRBD1 on 5 matching bases. Trimming shortened V by 3 bases and J by 7 bases, and 15 bases separated the two germline ends. This CDR3 contains 15 residues. Looked up from germline, CDR1 is MNHNS and CDR2 is SASEGT.